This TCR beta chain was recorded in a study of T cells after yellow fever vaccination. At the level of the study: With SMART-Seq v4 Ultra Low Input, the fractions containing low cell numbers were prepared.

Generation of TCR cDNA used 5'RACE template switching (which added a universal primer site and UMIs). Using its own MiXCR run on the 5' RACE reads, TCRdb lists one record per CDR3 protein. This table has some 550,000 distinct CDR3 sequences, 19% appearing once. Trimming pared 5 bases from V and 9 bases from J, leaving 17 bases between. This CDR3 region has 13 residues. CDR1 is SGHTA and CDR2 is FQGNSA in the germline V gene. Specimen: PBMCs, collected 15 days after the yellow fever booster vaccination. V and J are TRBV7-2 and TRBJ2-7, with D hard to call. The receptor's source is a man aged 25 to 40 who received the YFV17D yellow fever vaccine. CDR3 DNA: TGTGCCAGCAGCCCAACCCACATGGGAATGCAGTACTTC. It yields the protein CASSPTHMGMQYF.